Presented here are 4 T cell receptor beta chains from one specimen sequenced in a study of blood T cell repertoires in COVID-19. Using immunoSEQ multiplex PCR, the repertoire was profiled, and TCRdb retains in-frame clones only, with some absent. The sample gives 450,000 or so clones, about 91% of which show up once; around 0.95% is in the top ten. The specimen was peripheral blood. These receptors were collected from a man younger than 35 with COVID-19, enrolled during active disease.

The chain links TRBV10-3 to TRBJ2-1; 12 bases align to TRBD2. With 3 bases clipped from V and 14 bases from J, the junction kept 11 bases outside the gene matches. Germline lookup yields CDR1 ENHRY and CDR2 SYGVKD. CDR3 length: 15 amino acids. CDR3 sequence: CAISEIASGRADKFF. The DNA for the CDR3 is TGTGCCATCAGTGAAATCGCTAGCGGGAGGGCCGACAAGTTCTTC.

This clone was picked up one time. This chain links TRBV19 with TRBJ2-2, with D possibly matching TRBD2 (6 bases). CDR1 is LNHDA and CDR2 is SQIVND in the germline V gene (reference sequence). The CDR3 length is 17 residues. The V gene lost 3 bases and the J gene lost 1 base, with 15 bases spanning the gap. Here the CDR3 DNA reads TGTGCCAGTAGTATCTTTAGGAGCGGGCAGAACACCGGGGAGCTGTTTTTT. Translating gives CASSIFRSGQNTGELFF.

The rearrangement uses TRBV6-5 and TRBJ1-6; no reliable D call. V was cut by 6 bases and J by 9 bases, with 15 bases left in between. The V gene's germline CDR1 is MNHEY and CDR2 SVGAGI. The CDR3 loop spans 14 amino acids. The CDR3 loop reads CASSREVRGSPLHF. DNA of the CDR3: TGTGCCAGCAGCCGGGAGGTTCGGGGTTCACCCCTCCACTTT.

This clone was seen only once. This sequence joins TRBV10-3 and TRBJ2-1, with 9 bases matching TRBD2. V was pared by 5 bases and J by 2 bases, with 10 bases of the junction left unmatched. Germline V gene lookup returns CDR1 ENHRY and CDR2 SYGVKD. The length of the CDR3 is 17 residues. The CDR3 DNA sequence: TGTGCCATCAGTAACCCGCCGGGACTAGCACCCTACAATGAGCAGTTCTTC. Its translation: CAISNPPGLAPYNEQFF.